The source of this T cell receptor (beta chain) is a study of control samples from healthy donors and cancer patients. V lost 2 bases to trimming and J lost 7 bases; unmatched junction nucleotides: 10. The CDR3 extends over 16 amino acids. Germline V gene sequence: CDR1 SGDLS, CDR2 YYNGEE. Assay: immunoSEQ multiplex PCR; the TCRdb copy retains only in-frame clones and omits some. Here the sample spans 110,000 to 150,000 clones, roughly 92% being singletons. The origin of this receptor is a man aged 25 to 40 in good health. Sequenced sample: blood. V and J are TRBV9 and TRBJ1-1; 11 bases map to TRBD1. The DNA of the CDR3 is TGTGCCAGCAGCGTTCGGGACAGGGGGAGGCTGGATGAAGCTTTCTTT. Residues: CASSVRDRGRLDEAFF. The whole variable domain, filled in from reference TRBV9 and TRBJ1-1, reads DSGVTQTPKHLITATGQRVTLRCSPRSGDLSVYWYQQSLDQGLQFLIQYYNGEERAKGNILERFSAQQFPDLHSELNLSSLELGDSALYFCASSVRDRGRLDEAFFGQGTRLTVV.